This TCR beta chain came from a study of blood T cell repertoires in COVID-19. The overall study: Sites in the United States, Italy and Spain provided acute and convalescent COVID-19 samples.

The CDR3 spans 14 residues. V was clipped by 0 bases and J by 5 bases, with 9 bases between them. Germline loops: CDR1 SGDLS, CDR2 YYNGEE. Exposed study participants had met a COVID-19 case within 2 weeks before entry. Under the authors' procedure: For nucleated cells, counts were estimated from reference gene primer amplification. Only in-frame clones appear in the TCRdb table, and some are missing; sequencing was by immunoSEQ multiplex PCR. From that table come the V and J calls and clone size; the DNA was used to work out D and trimming. This table holds under 150,000 clones, around 83% found once.

The V gene is TRBV9, the J gene TRBJ2-1, with D unclear. The sequence derives from a woman aged 45-59 years who had been exposed to COVID-19. Sequencing was done on a sample of PBMCs or T cells enriched from blood (not recorded which). CDR3 DNA: TGTGCCAGCAGCGTAGCTCCCAGAAACAATGAGCAGTTCTTC. As protein: CASSVAPRNNEQFF.